Below, 26 T cell receptor beta chains from the same sample are listed, as sequenced in a study of radiotherapy plus CTLA-4 blockade in lung cancer. Libraries were prepared by immunoSEQ multiplex PCR; TCRdb keeps only in-frame clonotypes and omits some of them. Among about 59,000 clones listed, approximately 70% were seen once. The material was peripheral blood, obtained from a patient treated with radiotherapy plus ipilimumab. The receptors originated from a human donor with non-small cell lung cancer whose response to radiotherapy plus ipilimumab could not be evaluated.

V and J are TRBV30 and TRBJ2-3; the match to TRBD2 covers 9 bases. Trimming cost V 3 bases and J 2 bases; bases outside gene matches: 9. The CDR3 spans 16 residues. In germline, CDR1 is GTSNPN, CDR2 SVGIG (reference sequence). The CDR3: CAWSPGLAGLTDTQYF. DNA of the CDR3: TGTGCCTGGAGCCCGGGCCTAGCGGGACTCACAGATACGCAGTATTTT.

This chain uses TRBV19 with TRBJ2-2, with 10 nucleotides matching TRBD1. The CDR3 has 16 residues. Germline-derived CDR1 and CDR2 are LNHDA and SQIVND (reference sequence). The junction had 8 bases not matched to a gene; V was cut back by 6 bases and J by 4 bases. This CDR3 reads CASRRLGQGSTGELFF. DNA for the CDR3: TGTGCCAGTAGGAGACTGGGACAGGGGAGCACCGGGGAGCTGTTTTTT.

The chain couples TRBV7-2 to TRBJ2-7; D not certain. Trimming cost V 6 bases and J 6 bases, with 15 bases left between them. Germline CDR1 is SGHTA and CDR2 is FQGNSA. CDR3 length: 13 residues. The CDR3 spells CASSRAPLSEQYF. DNA of the CDR3: TGTGCCAGCAGTCGTGCACCTTTGAGCGAGCAGTACTTC.

The rearrangement joins TRBV30 to TRBJ2-1; TRBD2 matches 13 bases. The CDR3 length is 15 residues. CDR1 is GTSNPN, CDR2 SVGIG, per germline (reference sequence). Unmatched junction bases numbered 12, after V lost 6 bases and J lost 10 bases. CDR3 sequence reads: CACPPGTSGKGEQFF. The CDR3 nucleotides read TGTGCCTGTCCTCCCGGGACTAGCGGGAAGGGAGAGCAGTTCTTC. Looking up the rest from reference TRBV30 and TRBJ2-1 gives the full variable domain: SQTIHQWPATLVQPVGSPLSLECTVEGTSNPNLYWYRQAAGRGLQLLFYSVGIGQISSEVPQNLSASRPQDRQFILSSKKLLLSDSGFYLCACPPGTSGKGEQFFGPGTRLTVL.

This chain joins TRBV4-1 and TRBJ2-7; TRBD1 matches 9 bases. The CDR3 has 20 amino acids. Germline values: CDR1 MGHRA, CDR2 YSYEKL. V lost 0 bases to trimming and J lost 2 bases; unmatched junction nucleotides: 17. CDR3 in DNA: TGCGCCAGCAGCCAAGAGTCGGGGACAGGGTCATACGGATCAACCTACGAGCAGTACTTC. Amino acid sequence: CASSQESGTGSYGSTYEQYF.

This clone was detected once. The V call is TRBV2, the J call TRBJ2-5; 7 positions match TRBD1. Trimming took 1 base from V and 4 from J; bases not matched to a gene: 3. The CDR3 sequence is 14 residues long. Germline V gene sequence: CDR1 SNHLY, CDR2 FYNNEI. The CDR3 spells CASSEGGGRETQYF. The CDR3 bases are TGTGCCAGCAGTGAAGGAGGGGGCCGAGAGACCCAGTACTTC.

The chain couples TRBV11-1 to TRBJ2-5; D may be TRBD1 (6 bases). The germline V and J ends were trimmed by 1 base and 5 bases, with 17 bases remaining between them. The CDR3 runs 16 residues. CDR1 SGHAT and CDR2 FQDESV come from the germline V gene (reference sequence). The DNA for the CDR3 is TGTGCCAGCAGCTTAGTCTACAGGGTTGACGGGGAGACCCAGTACTTC. Its protein is CASSLVYRVDGETQYF.

This clone was seen just once. The chain joins TRBV11-3 to TRBJ2-7, with D possibly TRBD2 on 5 matching bases. V was shortened by 6 bases and J by 6 bases, with 15 bases between the two germline ends. The CDR3 is 13 residues long. The germline V gene encodes CDR1 SGHNT and CDR2 YENEEA. The CDR3 DNA follows: TGTGCCAGCAGTCTGGACTCGGTCGGCGAGCAGTACTTC. Its protein is CASSLDSVGEQYF.

CDR3 amino acids: CASSGPTSGRSNEQFF. The CDR3 coding sequence is TGTGCCAGCAGTGGACCGACTAGCGGGCGAAGCAATGAGCAGTTCTTC. The chain joins TRBV2 to TRBJ2-1, with 10 bases aligning to TRBD2. V lost 4 bases, J lost 6 bases, and 9 bases stayed unmatched. The germline V gene has CDR1 SNHLY and CDR2 FYNNEI. The CDR3 is 16 residues long.

The chain combines TRBV18 with TRBJ2-1; TRBD2 matches 11 bases. The CDR3 extends over 16 amino acids. Germline V gene data show CDR1 as KGHSH and CDR2 as LQKENI. V was pared by 3 bases and J by 5 bases, with 6 bases of the junction left unmatched. CDR3 sequence: CASSPTSGRGHNEQFF. The CDR3 region has the DNA TGTGCCAGCTCACCCACTAGCGGGAGAGGCCACAATGAGCAGTTCTTC.

The rearrangement uses TRBV2 and TRBJ1-5, with TRBD1 as a possible D gene (5 bases). V gave up 4 bases and J gave up 1 base, with 14 bases separating them. The germline gives CDR1 SNHLY, CDR2 FYNNEI. This CDR3 comprises 16 residues. As DNA, the CDR3 is TGTGCCAGCAGTGGGGGCGGGGGTTGGAGCAATCAGCCCCAGCATTTT. This sequence encodes CASSGGGGWSNQPQHF.

The rearrangement links TRBV5-1 to TRBJ1-6; D gene unclear. The V end lost 0 bases, the J end lost 5 bases, and 9 bases lay between the germline ends. Germline-derived CDR1 and CDR2 are SGHRS and YFSETQ. The CDR3 runs 15 residues. CDR3 sequence (DNA): TGCGCCAGCAGCTTGGGACCGGCGGATAATTCACCCCTCCACTTT. Amino acids: CASSLGPADNSPLHF.

The gene calls are TRBV27 and TRBJ1-2; a possible D gene is TRBD1 (6 bases). The V end was cut by 0 bases, the J end by 6 bases, with 8 bases between. The CDR3 extends over 13 amino acids. CDR1 is MNHEY and CDR2 is SMNVEV in the germline V gene (reference sequence). The CDR3 reads CASSLSGGHGYTF. The CDR3 DNA follows: TGTGCCAGCAGTTTATCTGGGGGCCATGGCTACACCTTC.

This clone was recorded once. J is TRBJ2-2 and V is TRBV27; D is undetermined. The CDR3 loop spans 15 amino acids. Between the trimmed V and J ends, which lost 7 bases and 6 bases, there was a span of 18 bases. Germline CDR1 MNHEY, CDR2 SMNVEV (reference sequence). CDR3 DNA: TGTGCCAGCACCTATAGCCGGATGGTGGCCGGGGAGCTGTTTTTT. Residues: CASTYSRMVAGELFF.

The J gene is TRBJ2-3, the V gene TRBV7-3; tentatively, D is TRBD2 (7 bases). The germline gives CDR1 SGHTA, CDR2 FQGTGA. The CDR3 totals 15 residues. Trimming cost V 1 base and J 5 bases, with 13 bases left between them. The CDR3 sequence is CASSLSGGPLDTQYF. CDR3 bases: TGTGCCAGCAGCTTAAGCGGGGGCCCTCTAGATACGCAGTATTTT.

The J gene is TRBJ1-4, the V gene TRBV27; tentatively, D is TRBD1 (6 bases). V was clipped by 6 bases and J by 0 bases, with 14 bases between them. From germline, CDR1 is MNHEY and CDR2 SMNVEV (reference sequence). The CDR3 consists of 16 residues. DNA of the CDR3: TGTGCCAGCAGGGCAGGGGTGGTCGCAACTAATGAAAAACTGTTTTTT. Protein product: CASRAGVVATNEKLFF.

This chain joins TRBV5-7 and TRBJ1-2, with D possibly TRBD1 on 5 matching bases. TRBV5-7 is noted as an ORF with a role that remains uncertain. V was shortened by 0 bases and J by 5 bases, with 11 bases between the two germline ends. The CDR3 covers 14 residues. CDR3 sequence reads: CASSLEGVGYGYTF. CDR3 DNA: TGTGCCAGCAGCTTGGAAGGGGTGGGATATGGCTACACCTTC.

This chain connects TRBV2 to TRBJ2-2; 8 positions match TRBD2. J gave up 6 bases and V 6 bases, and 15 bases lay outside the gene matches. The CDR3 has 17 residues. CDR1 SNHLY and CDR2 FYNNEI come from the germline V gene. The CDR3 spells CASRSGLAGGRSGELFF. The CDR3 DNA reads as TGTGCCAGCAGATCTGGACTAGCAGGAGGCAGATCCGGGGAGCTGTTTTTT. The full variable domain, completed using reference TRBV2 and TRBJ2-2, is EPEVTQTPSHQVTQMGQEVILRCVPISNHLYFYWYRQILGQKVEFLVSFYNNEISEKSEIFDDQFSVERPDGSNFTLKIRSTKLEDSAMYFCASRSGLAGGRSGELFFGEGSRLTVL.

This clone was recorded only once. The chain has TRBV19 and TRBJ1-1, with 8 bases fitting TRBD1. The CDR3 has 17 residues. The germline V gene has CDR1 LNHDA and CDR2 SQIVND (reference sequence). V shed 4 bases and J 0 bases; nucleotides not matched to a gene: 10. The CDR3 sequence: CASSNPGQVSMNTEAFF. CDR3 coding DNA: TGTGCCAGTAGTAACCCGGGACAGGTCTCGATGAACACTGAAGCTTTCTTT.

This rearrangement joins TRBV4-1 to TRBJ1-3; D unresolved. Germline-derived CDR1 and CDR2 are MGHRA and YSYEKL. CDR3 size: 15 residues. V was pared by 4 bases and J by 7 bases, with 17 bases between. The CDR3 loop reads CASSRSWVPRNTIYF. Here the CDR3 DNA reads TGCGCCAGCAGCCGCAGCTGGGTCCCGAGGAACACCATATATTTT.

The sample holds a few counts of this clone. The V and J genes are TRBV4-2 and TRBJ1-1; 7 bases map to TRBD1. The V and J ends lost 4 bases and 0 bases, in that order; junction bases with no gene match: 17. Germline values: CDR1 LGHNA, CDR2 YNFKEQ. The CDR3 runs to 19 residues. CDR3 loop: CASSRIQRQGIAMNTEAFF. The CDR3 coding sequence is TGTGCCAGCAGCCGAATCCAAAGACAGGGAATAGCGATGAACACTGAAGCTTTCTTT.

The J gene is TRBJ1-1, the V gene TRBV11-2, with TRBD1 as a possible D gene (6 bases). V was trimmed by 5 bases and J by 10 bases, leaving 14 bases between them. The germline gives CDR1 SGHAT, CDR2 FQNNGV. The CDR3 length is 12 residues. CDR3 nucleotide sequence: TGTGCCAGCAGCACCAGACAGGCTAGAGCTTTCTTT. Protein product: CASSTRQARAFF.

The chain recombines TRBV7-2 with TRBJ1-2; maybe TRBD1 (6 bases). The germline V gene has CDR1 SGHTA and CDR2 FQGNSA. The V end lost 4 bases, the J end lost 8 bases, and 20 bases lay between the germline ends. The CDR3 is 15 amino acids. CDR3 protein: CASSSNGGNGGGYTF. The CDR3 nucleotides read TGTGCCAGCAGCTCAAACGGGGGGAATGGGGGCGGCTACACCTTC.

The chain recombines TRBV29-1 with TRBJ2-7, with D perhaps matching TRBD1 (5 bases). The V and J ends lost 7 bases and 0 bases respectively, with 13 bases between them. Germline lookup yields CDR1 SQVTM and CDR2 ANQGSEA. The CDR3 runs 13 residues. DNA of the CDR3: TGCAGCGGACAAACAGGTAGCTCCTACGAGCAGTACTTC. Residues: CSGQTGSSYEQYF.

The chain couples TRBV4-2 to TRBJ1-4; possible D gene TRBD1, 6 bases. V shed 1 base and J shed 7 bases, with 13 bases lying between them. Germline V CDR1 and CDR2: LGHNA, YNFKEQ. This CDR3 has 15 residues. CDR3 bases: TGTGCCAGCAGCCAAGGATTCCAGGGGAGTGAAAAACTGTTTTTT. Encoded protein: CASSQGFQGSEKLFF.

DNA of the CDR3: TGTGCCAGTAGTATTCAGGGGCCGCCGTGGGATAACACTGAAGCTTTCTTT. Protein: CASSIQGPPWDNTEAFF. The chain couples TRBV19 to TRBJ1-1, with D perhaps TRBD1 (6 bases). The CDR3 loop spans 17 amino acids. Germline V gives CDR1 LNHDA, CDR2 SQIVND (reference sequence). The germline V and J ends were trimmed by 3 bases and 2 bases, with 19 bases remaining between them.